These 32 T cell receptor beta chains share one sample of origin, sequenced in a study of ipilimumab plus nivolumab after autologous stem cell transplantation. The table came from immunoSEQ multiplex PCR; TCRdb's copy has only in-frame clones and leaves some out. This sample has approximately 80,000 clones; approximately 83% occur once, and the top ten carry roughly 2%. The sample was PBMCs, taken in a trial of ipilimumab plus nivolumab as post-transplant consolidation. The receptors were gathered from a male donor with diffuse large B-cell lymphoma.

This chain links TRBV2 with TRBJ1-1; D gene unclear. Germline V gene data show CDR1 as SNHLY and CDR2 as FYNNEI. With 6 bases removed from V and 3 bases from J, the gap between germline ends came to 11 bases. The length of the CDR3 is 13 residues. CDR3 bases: TGTGCCAGCAGCATCGACCGGGACACTGAAGCTTTCTTT. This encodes CASSIDRDTEAFF. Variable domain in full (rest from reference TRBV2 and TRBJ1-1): EPEVTQTPSHQVTQMGQEVILRCVPISNHLYFYWYRQILGQKVEFLVSFYNNEISEKSEIFDDQFSVERPDGSNFTLKIRSTKLEDSAMYFCASSIDRDTEAFFGQGTRLTVV.

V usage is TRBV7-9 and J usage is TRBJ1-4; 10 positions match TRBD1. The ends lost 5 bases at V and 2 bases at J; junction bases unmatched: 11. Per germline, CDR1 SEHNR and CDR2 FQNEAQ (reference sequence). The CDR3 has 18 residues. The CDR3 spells CASSGPGTGVETNEKLFF. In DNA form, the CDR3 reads TGTGCCAGCAGCGGACCCGGGACAGGGGTGGAGACTAATGAAAAACTGTTTTTT.

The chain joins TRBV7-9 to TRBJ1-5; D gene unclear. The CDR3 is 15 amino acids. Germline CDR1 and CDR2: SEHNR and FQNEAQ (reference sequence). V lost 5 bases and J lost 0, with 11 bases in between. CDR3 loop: CASSPRGNSNQPQHF. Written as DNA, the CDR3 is TGTGCCAGCAGCCCCCGCGGTAATAGCAATCAGCCCCAGCATTTT.

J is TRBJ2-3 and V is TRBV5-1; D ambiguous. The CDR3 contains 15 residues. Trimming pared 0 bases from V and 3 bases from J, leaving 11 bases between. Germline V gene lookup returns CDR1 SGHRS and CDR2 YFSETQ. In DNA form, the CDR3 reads TGCGCCAGCAGCTTGGACGGCAACCCTACAGATACGCAGTATTTT. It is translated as CASSLDGNPTDTQYF.

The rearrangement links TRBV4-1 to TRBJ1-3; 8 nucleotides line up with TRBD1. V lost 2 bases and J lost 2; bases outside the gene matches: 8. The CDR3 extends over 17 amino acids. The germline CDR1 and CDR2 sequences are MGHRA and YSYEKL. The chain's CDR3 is CASSQTSRQGTGNTIYF. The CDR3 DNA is TGCGCCAGCAGCCAAACTTCCAGACAGGGGACTGGAAACACCATATATTTT.

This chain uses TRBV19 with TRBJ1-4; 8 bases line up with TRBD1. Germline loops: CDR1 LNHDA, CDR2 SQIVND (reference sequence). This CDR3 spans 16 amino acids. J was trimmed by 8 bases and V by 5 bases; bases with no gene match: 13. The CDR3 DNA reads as TGTGCCAGTAGTCCAGGGACAGGCGGAATAACGGAAAAACTGTTTTTT. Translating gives CASSPGTGGITEKLFF.

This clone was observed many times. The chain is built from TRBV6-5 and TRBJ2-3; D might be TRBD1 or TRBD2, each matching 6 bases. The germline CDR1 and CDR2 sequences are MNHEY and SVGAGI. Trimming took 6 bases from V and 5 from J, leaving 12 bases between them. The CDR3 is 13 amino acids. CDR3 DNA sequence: TGTGCCAGCAGCCCCGGAGGGGGAGATACGCAGTATTTT. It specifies CASSPGGGDTQYF.

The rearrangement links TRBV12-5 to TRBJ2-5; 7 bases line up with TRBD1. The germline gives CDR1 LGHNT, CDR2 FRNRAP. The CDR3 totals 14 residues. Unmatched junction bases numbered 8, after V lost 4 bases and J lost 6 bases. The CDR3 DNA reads TGTGCTAGTGGTTCGGGGACAGAAGGAAAGACCCAGTACTTC. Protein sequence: CASGSGTEGKTQYF.

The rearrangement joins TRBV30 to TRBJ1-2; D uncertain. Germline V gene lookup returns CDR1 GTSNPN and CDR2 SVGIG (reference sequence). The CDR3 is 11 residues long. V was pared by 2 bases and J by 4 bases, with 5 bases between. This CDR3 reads CAWSRVYGYTF. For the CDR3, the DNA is TGTGCCTGGAGTCGGGTCTATGGCTACACCTTC.

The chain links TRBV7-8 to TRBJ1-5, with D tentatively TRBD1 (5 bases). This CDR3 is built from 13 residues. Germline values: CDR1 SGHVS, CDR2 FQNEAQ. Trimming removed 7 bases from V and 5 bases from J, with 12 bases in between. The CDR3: CASTGFGDQPQHF. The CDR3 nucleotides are TGTGCCAGCACAGGGTTTGGGGATCAGCCCCAGCATTTT.

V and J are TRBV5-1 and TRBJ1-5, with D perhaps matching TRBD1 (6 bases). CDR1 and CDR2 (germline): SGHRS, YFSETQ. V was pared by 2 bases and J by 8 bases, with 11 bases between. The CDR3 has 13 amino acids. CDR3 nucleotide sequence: TGCGCCAGCAGCTTAGAACAGGGCAAGCCCCAGCATTTT. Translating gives CASSLEQGKPQHF.

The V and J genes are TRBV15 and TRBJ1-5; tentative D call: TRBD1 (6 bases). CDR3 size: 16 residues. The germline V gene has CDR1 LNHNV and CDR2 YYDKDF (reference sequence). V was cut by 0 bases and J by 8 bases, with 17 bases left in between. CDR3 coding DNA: TGTGCCACCAGCAGAGATCGGCCGGGGGGCAGGGAGCCCCAGCATTTT. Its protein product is CATSRDRPGGREPQHF.

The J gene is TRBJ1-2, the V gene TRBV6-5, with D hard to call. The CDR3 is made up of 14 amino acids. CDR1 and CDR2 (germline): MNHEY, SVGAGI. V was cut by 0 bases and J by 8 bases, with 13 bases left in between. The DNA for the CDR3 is TGTGCCAGCAGTTACTCACGGAACCGAGCCGGCTACACCTTC. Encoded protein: CASSYSRNRAGYTF.

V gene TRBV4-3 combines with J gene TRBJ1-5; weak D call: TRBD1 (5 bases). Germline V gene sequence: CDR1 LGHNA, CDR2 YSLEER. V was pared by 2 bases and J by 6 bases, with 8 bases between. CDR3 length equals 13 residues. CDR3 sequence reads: CASSQQGGQPQHF. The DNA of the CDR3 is TGCGCCAGCAGCCAACAGGGCGGTCAGCCCCAGCATTTT.

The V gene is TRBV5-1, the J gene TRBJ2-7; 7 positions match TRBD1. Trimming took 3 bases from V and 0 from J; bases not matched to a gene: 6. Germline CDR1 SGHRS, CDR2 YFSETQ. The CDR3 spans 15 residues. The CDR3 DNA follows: TGCGCCAGCAGCTCGACAGGGCCCCCCTCCTACGAGCAGTACTTC. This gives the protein CASSSTGPPSYEQYF.

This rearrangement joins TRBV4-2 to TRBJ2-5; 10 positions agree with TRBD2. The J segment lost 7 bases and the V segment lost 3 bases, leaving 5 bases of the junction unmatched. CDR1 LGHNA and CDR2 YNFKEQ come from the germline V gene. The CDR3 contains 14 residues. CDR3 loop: CASSQGLALGTQYF. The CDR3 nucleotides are TGTGCCAGCAGCCAGGGACTAGCGCTGGGGACCCAGTACTTC.

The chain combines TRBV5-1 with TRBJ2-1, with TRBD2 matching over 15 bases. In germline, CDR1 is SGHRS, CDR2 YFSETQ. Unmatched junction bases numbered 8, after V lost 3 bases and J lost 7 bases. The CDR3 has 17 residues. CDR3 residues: CASSSGTSGGPTNEQFF. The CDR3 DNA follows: TGCGCCAGCAGCTCTGGGACTAGCGGGGGGCCGACTAATGAGCAGTTCTTC.

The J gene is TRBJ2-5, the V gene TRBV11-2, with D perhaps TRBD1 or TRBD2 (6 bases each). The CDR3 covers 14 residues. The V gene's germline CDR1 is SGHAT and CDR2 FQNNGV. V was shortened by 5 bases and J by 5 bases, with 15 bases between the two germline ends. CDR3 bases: TGTGCCAGCAGCCCTGGAGGGGGGCGCGAGACCCAGTACTTC. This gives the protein CASSPGGGRETQYF. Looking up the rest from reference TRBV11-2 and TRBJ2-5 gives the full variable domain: EAGVAQSPRYKIIEKRQSVAFWCNPISGHATLYWYQQILGQGPKLLIQFQNNGVVDDSQLPKDRFSAERLKGVDSTLKIQPAKLEDSAVYLCASSPGGGRETQYFGPGTRLLVL.

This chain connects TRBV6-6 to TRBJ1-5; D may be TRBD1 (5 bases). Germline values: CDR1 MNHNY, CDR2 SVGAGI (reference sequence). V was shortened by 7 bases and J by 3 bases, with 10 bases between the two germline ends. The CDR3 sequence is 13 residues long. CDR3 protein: CASKDRHNQPQHF. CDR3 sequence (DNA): TGTGCCAGCAAAGACAGACACAATCAGCCCCAGCATTTT.

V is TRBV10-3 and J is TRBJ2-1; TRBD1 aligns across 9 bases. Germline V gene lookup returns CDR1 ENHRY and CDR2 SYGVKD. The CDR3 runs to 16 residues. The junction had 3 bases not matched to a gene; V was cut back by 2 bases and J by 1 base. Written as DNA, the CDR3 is TGTGCCATCAGTGAGCCGGGACAGGGTTCCTACAATGAGCAGTTCTTC. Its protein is CAISEPGQGSYNEQFF.

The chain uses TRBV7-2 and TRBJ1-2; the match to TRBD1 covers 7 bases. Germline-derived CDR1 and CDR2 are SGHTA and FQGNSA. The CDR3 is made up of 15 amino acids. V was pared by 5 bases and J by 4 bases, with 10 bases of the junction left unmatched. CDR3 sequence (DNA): TGTGCCAGCAGCACCCGACAGGGATCTAGCTATGGCTACACCTTC. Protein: CASSTRQGSSYGYTF. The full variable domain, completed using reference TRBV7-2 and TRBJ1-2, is GAGVSQSPSNKVTEKGKDVELRCDPISGHTALYWYRQSLGQGLEFLIYFQGNSAPDKSGLPSDRFSAERTGGSVSTLTIQRTQQEDSAVYLCASSTRQGSSYGYTFGSGTRLTVV.

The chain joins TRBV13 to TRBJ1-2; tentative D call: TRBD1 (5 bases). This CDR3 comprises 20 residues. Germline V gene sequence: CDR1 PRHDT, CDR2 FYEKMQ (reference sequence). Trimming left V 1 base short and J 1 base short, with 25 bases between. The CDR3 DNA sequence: TGTGCCAGCAGCTTAGAAGCCGGGACGTTTATTTTTTGCGTTAACTATGGCTACACCTTC. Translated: CASSLEAGTFIFCVNYGYTF.

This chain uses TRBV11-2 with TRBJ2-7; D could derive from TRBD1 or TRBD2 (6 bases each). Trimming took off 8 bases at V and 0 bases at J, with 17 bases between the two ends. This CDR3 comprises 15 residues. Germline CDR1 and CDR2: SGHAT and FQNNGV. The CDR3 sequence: CASSSGAHRSYEQYF. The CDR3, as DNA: TGTGCCAGCTCCTCGGGGGCCCATCGCTCCTACGAGCAGTACTTC.

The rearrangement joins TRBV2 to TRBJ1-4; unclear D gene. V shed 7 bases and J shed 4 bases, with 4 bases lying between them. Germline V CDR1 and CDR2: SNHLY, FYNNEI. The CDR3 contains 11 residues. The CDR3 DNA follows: TGTGCCAGCACTCTTAATGAAAAACTGTTTTTT. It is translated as CASTLNEKLFF.

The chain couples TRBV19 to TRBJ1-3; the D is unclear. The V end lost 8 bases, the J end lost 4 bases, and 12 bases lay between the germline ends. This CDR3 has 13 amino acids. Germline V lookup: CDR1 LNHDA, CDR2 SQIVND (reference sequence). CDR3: CASGQEIGNTIYF. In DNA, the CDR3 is TGTGCCAGTGGGCAGGAGATAGGAAACACCATATATTTT. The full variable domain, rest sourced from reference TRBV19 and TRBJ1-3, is DGGITQSPKYLFRKEGQNVTLSCEQNLNHDAMYWYRQDPGQGLRLIYYSQIVNDFQKGDIAEGYSVSREKKESFPLTVTSAQKNPTAFYLCASGQEIGNTIYFGEGSWLTVV.

This CDR3 reads CASRPGRGSTYGYTF. The CDR3 nucleotides read TGTGCCAGTAGACCAGGGAGGGGGTCGACCTATGGCTACACCTTC. This sequence joins TRBV19 and TRBJ1-2, with a weak D call TRBD1 (6 bases). The V gene lost 6 bases and the J gene lost 4 bases, with 18 bases spanning the gap. The CDR3 is 15 residues long. The V gene's germline CDR1 is LNHDA and CDR2 SQIVND (reference sequence). The complete variable domain, with remaining parts taken from reference TRBV19 and TRBJ1-2, reads DGGITQSPKYLFRKEGQNVTLSCEQNLNHDAMYWYRQDPGQGLRLIYYSQIVNDFQKGDIAEGYSVSREKKESFPLTVTSAQKNPTAFYLCASRPGRGSTYGYTFGSGTRLTVV.

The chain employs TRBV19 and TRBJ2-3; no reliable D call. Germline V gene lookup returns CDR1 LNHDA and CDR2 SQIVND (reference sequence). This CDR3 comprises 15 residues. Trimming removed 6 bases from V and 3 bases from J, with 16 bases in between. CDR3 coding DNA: TGTGCCAGTAGACCCGGATCGGTAAGAACAGATACGCAGTATTTT. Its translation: CASRPGSVRTDTQYF.

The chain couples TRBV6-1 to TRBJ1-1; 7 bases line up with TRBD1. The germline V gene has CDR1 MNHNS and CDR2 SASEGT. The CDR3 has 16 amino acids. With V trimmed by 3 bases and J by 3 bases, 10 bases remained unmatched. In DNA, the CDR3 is TGTGCCAGCAGTGAGAACAGGGTTACAGGGGACACTGAAGCTTTCTTT. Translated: CASSENRVTGDTEAFF.

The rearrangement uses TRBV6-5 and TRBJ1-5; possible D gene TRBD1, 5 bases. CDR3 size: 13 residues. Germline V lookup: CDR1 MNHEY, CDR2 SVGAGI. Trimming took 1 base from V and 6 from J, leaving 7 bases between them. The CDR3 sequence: CASSYFRGQPQHF. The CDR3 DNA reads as TGTGCCAGCAGTTACTTTAGGGGTCAGCCCCAGCATTTT.

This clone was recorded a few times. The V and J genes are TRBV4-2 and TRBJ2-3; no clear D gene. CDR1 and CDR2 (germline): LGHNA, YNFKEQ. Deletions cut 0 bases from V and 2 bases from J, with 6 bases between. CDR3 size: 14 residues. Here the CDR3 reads CASSQDGDTDTQYF. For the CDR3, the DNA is TGTGCCAGCAGCCAAGACGGAGACACAGATACGCAGTATTTT.

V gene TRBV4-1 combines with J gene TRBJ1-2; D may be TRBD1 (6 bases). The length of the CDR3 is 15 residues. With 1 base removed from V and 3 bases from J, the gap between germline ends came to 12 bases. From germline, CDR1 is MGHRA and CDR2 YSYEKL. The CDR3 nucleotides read TGCGCCAGCAGCCAAGCCGGACAGCCTTACTATGGCTACACCTTC. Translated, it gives CASSQAGQPYYGYTF.

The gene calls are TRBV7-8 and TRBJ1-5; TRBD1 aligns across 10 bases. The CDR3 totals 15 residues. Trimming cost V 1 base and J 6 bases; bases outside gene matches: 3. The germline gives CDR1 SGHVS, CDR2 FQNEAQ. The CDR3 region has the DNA TGTGCCAGCAGCTTAGGACAGGGGGCGGGTCAGCCCCAGCATTTT. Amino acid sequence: CASSLGQGAGQPQHF.